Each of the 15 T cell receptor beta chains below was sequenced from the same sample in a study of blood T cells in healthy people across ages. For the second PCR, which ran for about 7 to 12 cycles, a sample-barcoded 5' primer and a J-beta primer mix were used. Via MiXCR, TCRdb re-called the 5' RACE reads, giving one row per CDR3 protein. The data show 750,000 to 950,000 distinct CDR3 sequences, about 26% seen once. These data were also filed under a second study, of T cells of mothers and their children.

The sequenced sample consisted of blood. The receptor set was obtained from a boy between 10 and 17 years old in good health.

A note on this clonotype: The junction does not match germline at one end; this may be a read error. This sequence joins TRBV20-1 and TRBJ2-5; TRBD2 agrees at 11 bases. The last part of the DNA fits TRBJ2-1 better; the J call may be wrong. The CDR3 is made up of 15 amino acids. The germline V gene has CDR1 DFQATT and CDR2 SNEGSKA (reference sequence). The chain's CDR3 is CGARNSGGVYNEQFF. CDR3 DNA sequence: TGCGGTGCTAGAAATAGCGGGGGGGTCTACAATGAGCAGTTCTTC.

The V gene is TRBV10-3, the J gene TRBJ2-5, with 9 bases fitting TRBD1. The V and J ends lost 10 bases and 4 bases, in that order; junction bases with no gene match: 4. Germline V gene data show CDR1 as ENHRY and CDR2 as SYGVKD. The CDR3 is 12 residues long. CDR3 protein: CATRQGGETQYF. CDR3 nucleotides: TGTGCCACCCGACAGGGGGGAGAGACCCAGTACTTC.

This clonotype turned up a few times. CDR3 coding DNA: TGTGCCAGCAGTTGGGCCCCGGGACTAGCGGTCCAAGAGACCCAGTACTTC. Residues: CASSWAPGLAVQETQYF. V usage is TRBV6-2 or TRBV6-3 and J usage is TRBJ2-5; 11 nucleotides align to TRBD2. The CDR3 sequence is 17 residues long. The trim removed 4 bases at V and 1 base at J, leaving 8 bases unmatched. CDR1 is MNHEY, CDR2 SVGEGT, per germline.

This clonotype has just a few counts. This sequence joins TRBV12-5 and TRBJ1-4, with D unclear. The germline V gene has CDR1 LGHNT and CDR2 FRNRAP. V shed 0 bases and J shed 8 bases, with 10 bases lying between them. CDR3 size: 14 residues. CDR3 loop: CASGLVPPTEKLFF. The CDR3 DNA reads TGTGCTAGTGGTTTGGTACCGCCTACAGAAAAACTGTTTTTT.

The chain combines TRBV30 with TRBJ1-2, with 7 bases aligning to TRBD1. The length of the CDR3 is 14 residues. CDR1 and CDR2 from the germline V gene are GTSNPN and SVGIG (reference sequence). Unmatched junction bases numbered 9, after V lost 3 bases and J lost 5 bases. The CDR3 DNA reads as TGTGCCTGGAGCGTAACAGGGGCCGGGTATGGCTACACCTTC. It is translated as CAWSVTGAGYGYTF.

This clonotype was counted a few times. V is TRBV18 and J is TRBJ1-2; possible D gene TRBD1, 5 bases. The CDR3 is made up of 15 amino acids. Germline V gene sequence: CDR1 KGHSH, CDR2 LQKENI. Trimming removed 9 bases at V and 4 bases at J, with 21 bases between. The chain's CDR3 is CASDSIHPGSYGYTF. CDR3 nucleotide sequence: TGTGCCAGTGACAGTATACACCCAGGAAGCTATGGCTACACCTTC.

The CDR3 DNA follows: TGTGCCACAAGACAGGATACACGACTGTTTTTT. Protein product: CATRQDTRLFF. This rearrangement joins TRBV15 to TRBJ1-4, with D tentatively TRBD1 (6 bases). CDR1 LNHNV and CDR2 YYDKDF come from the germline V gene (reference sequence). The CDR3 covers 11 residues. V was cut by 9 bases and J by 13 bases, with 15 bases left in between. Variable domain in full (rest from reference TRBV15 and TRBJ1-4): DAMVIQNPRYQVTQFGKPVTLSCSQTLNHNVMYWYQQKSSQAPKLLFHYYDKDFNNEADTPDNFQSRRPNTSFCFLDIRSPGLGDTAMYLCATRQDTRLFFGSGTQLSVL.

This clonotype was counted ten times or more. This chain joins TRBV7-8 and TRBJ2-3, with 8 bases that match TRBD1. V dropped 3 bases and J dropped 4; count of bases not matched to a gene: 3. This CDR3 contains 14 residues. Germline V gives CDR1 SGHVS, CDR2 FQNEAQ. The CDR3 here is CASSLDRVADTQYF. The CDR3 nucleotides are TGTGCCAGCAGCTTGGACAGGGTGGCAGATACGCAGTATTTT.

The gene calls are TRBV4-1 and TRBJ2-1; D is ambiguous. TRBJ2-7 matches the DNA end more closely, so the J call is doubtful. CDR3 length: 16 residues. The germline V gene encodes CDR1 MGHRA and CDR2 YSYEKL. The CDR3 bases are TGCGCCAGCAGCCAACGTCAGCAGAGATCCTACAATGAGCAGTACTTC. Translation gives CASSQRQQRSYNEQYF.

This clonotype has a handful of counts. CDR3 DNA: TGCAGTGCTAGAGATTTGGTTTGGGGGGACAAAAACATTCAGTACTTC. Its translation is CSARDLVWGDKNIQYF. The rearrangement joins TRBV20-1 to TRBJ2-4; D perhaps matches TRBD2 (6 bases). The V end lost 0 bases, the J end lost 3 bases, and 15 bases lay between the germline ends. The CDR3 runs 16 residues. Germline CDR1 is DFQATT and CDR2 is SNEGSKA (reference sequence).

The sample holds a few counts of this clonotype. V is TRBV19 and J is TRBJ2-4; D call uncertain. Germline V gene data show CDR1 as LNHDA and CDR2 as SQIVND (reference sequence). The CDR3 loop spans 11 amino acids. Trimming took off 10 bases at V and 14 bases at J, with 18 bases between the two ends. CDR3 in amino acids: CATHSLDQEYF. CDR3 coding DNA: TGTGCCACCCACTCCCTAGATCAAGAGTACTTC.

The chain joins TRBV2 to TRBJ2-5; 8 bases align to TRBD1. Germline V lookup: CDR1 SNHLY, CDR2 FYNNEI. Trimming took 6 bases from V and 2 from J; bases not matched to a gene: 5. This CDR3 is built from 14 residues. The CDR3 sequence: CASRDRGGQETQYF. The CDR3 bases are TGTGCCAGCAGAGACAGGGGAGGACAAGAGACCCAGTACTTC.

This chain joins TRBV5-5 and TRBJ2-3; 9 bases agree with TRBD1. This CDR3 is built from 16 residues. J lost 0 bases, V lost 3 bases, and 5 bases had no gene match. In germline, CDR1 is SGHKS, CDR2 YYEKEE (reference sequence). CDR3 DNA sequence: TGTGCCAGCAGCTCACCGACAGGGGGGAGCACAGATACGCAGTATTTT. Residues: CASSSPTGGSTDTQYF.

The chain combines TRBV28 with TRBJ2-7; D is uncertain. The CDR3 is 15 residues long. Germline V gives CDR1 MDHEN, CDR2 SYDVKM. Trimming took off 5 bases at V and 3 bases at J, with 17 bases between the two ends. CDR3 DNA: TGTGCCAGCAGTGATACGAAAAGAATTGACTACGAGCAGTACTTC. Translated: CASSDTKRIDYEQYF.

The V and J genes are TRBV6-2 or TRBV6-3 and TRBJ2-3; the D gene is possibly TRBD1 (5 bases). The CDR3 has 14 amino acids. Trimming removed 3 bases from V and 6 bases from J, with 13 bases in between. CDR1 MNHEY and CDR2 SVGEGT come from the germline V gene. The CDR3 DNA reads TGTGCCAGCAGTTATGGGGCCAACGGGGATACGCAGTATTTT. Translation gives CASSYGANGDTQYF.